The present entry profiles one TCR beta chain with its context. Produced via immunoSEQ multiplex PCR; TCRdb's table is partial and in-frame only. The data show around 100,000 clones, roughly 92% seen once. CDR3 length: 16 amino acids. V was clipped by 4 bases and J by 4 bases; unmatched bases: 10. In germline, CDR1 is ENHRY, CDR2 SYGVKD. These data are taken from a study of T cell changes during pregnancy in multiple sclerosis. The receptor was isolated from a female donor with multiple sclerosis, enrolled in a pregnancy study. The chain joins TRBV10-3 to TRBJ2-5; 9 positions agree with TRBD2. The sample was peripheral blood, taken in the third trimester of pregnancy. CDR3: CAISVGNSGSGETQYF. Written as DNA, the CDR3 is TGTGCCATCAGTGTAGGAAATAGCGGGAGCGGAGAGACCCAGTACTTC.